A selection of T cell receptor beta chains follows, all from one sample in a study of cytomegalovirus exposure and HLA in healthy donors. The data were produced by immunoSEQ multiplex PCR, yet TCRdb's version contains in-frame clones alone and is incomplete. The table shows approximately 75,000 clones, with 60% to 75% occurring only once. Sequenced sample: PBMCs. Every receptor here comes from a man between 40 and 49 years old in good health and CMV-seropositive. Each CDR3 is given with its conserved first and last residue. The D gene is left open where the match is weak. Some rows have no size entry. The others give once, few or many, or a class for an expanded clone.

V gene: TRBV7-8
clone size: NA
J gene: TRBJ2-1
D gene: TRBD2
CDR3 protein: CASSSGTSAFDEQFF
CDR3 DNA: TGTGCCAGCAGCTCCGGGACTAGCGCCTTCGATGAGCAGTTCTTC

V gene: TRBV19
clone size: NA
J gene: TRBJ2-7
D gene: NA
CDR3 protein: CAGGHGHDEQYF
CDR3 DNA: TGTGCCGGGGGACACGGACACGACGAGCAGTACTTC

V gene: TRBV25-1
clone size: NA
J gene: TRBJ1-2
D gene: TRBD1
CDR3 protein: CASSEWGQYGYTF
CDR3 DNA: TGTGCCAGCAGTGAATGGGGACAGTATGGCTACACCTTC

V gene: TRBV6-6
clone size: few
J gene: TRBJ2-3
D gene: TRBD2
CDR3 protein: CASGPLAGGTDTQYF
CDR3 DNA: TGTGCCAGCGGCCCCCTAGCGGGGGGGACAGATACGCAGTATTTT

V gene: TRBV10-3
clone size: few
J gene: TRBJ1-1
D gene: TRBD1
CDR3 protein: CATTGGGPEAFF
CDR3 DNA: TGTGCCACCACAGGGGGAGGCCCTGAAGCTTTCTTT

V gene: TRBV5-6
clone size: NA
J gene: TRBJ2-2
D gene: TRBD1
CDR3 protein: CASSLGTGFGGELFF
CDR3 DNA: TGTGCCAGCAGCTTGGGGACAGGGTTTGGCGGGGAGCTGTTTTTT

V gene: TRBV5-6
clone size: NA
J gene: TRBJ2-7
D gene: TRBD1
CDR3 protein: CASSSPGQPYEQYF
CDR3 DNA: TGTGCCAGCAGCTCCCCGGGACAGCCCTACGAGCAGTACTTC

V gene: TRBV5-1
clone size: few
J gene: TRBJ2-3
D gene: NA
CDR3 protein: CASSLGQVEDTQYF
CDR3 DNA: TGCGCCAGCAGCTTGGGACAGGTCGAAGATACGCAGTATTTT

V gene: TRBV6-5
clone size: few
J gene: TRBJ1-5
D gene: TRBD1
CDR3 protein: CASKKEGAQQPQHF
CDR3 DNA: TGTGCCAGCAAGAAGGAGGGGGCCCAACAGCCCCAGCATTTT

V gene: TRBV6-5
clone size: NA
J gene: TRBJ2-3
D gene: TRBD1
CDR3 protein: CASRGDRPSSQYF
CDR3 DNA: TGTGCCAGCAGGGGGGACAGGCCGAGTAGCCAGTATTTT

V gene: TRBV19
clone size: NA
J gene: TRBJ1-5
D gene: NA
CDR3 protein: CASSIGQYSNQPQHF
CDR3 DNA: TGTGCCAGTAGTATAGGGCAGTATAGCAATCAGCCCCAGCATTTT

V gene: TRBV11-3
clone size: NA
J gene: TRBJ1-3
D gene: TRBD1
CDR3 protein: CASRPDRGFLTIYF
CDR3 DNA: TGTGCCAGCAGACCGGACAGGGGGTTCCTCACCATATATTTT

V gene: TRBV7-2
clone size: NA
J gene: TRBJ1-2
D gene: NA
CDR3 protein: CASSFREKDGYTF
CDR3 DNA: TGTGCCAGCAGCTTTCGGGAAAAAGATGGCTACACCTTC

V gene: TRBV2
clone size: NA
J gene: TRBJ2-3
D gene: NA
CDR3 protein: CASIYGSWGPDTQYF
CDR3 DNA: TGTGCCAGCATTTACGGGTCTTGGGGGCCAGATACGCAGTATTTT

V gene: TRBV6-5
clone size: NA
J gene: TRBJ1-2
D gene: NA
CDR3 protein: CASSYSPGDGYGYTF
CDR3 DNA: TGTGCCAGCAGTTACAGTCCAGGGGACGGTTATGGCTACACCTTC

V gene: TRBV18
clone size: NA
J gene: TRBJ1-1
D gene: TRBD1
CDR3 protein: CASSPGQSRDTEAFF
CDR3 DNA: TGTGCCAGCTCACCGGGACAGTCGAGGGACACTGAAGCTTTCTTT

V gene: TRBV6-1
clone size: NA
J gene: TRBJ1-1
D gene: NA
CDR3 protein: CASRGLGNTEAFF
CDR3 DNA: TGTGCCAGCAGGGGGCTCGGGAACACTGAAGCTTTCTTT

V gene: TRBV9
clone size: NA
J gene: TRBJ2-6
D gene: NA
CDR3 protein: CASSVGSHSGANVLTF
CDR3 DNA: TGTGCCAGCAGCGTAGGAAGCCACTCTGGGGCCAACGTCCTGACTTTC

V gene: TRBV19
clone size: once
J gene: TRBJ1-5
D gene: TRBD1
CDR3 protein: CASSMETTGVTQPQHF
CDR3 DNA: TGTGCCAGTAGTATGGAGACAACAGGGGTTACTCAGCCCCAGCATTTT

V gene: TRBV5-4
clone size: once
J gene: TRBJ2-2
D gene: NA
CDR3 protein: CASSLDPRGTGELFF
CDR3 DNA: TGTGCCAGCAGCTTGGATCCCAGGGGAACCGGGGAGCTGTTTTTT

V gene: TRBV7-2
clone size: NA
J gene: TRBJ2-2
D gene: NA
CDR3 protein: CASSTVGQSRPGELFF
CDR3 DNA: TGTGCCAGCAGCACTGTGGGGCAGAGTAGACCCGGGGAGCTGTTTTTT

V gene: TRBV4-1
clone size: NA
J gene: TRBJ2-5
D gene: NA
CDR3 protein: CASSQEESVRGTQYF
CDR3 DNA: TGCGCCAGCAGCCAAGAGGAGTCCGTCAGGGGGACCCAGTACTTC

V gene: TRBV5-1
clone size: NA
J gene: TRBJ1-1
D gene: NA
CDR3 protein: CASSWGGGTEAFF
CDR3 DNA: TGCGCCAGCAGCTGGGGGGGTGGCACTGAAGCTTTCTTT

V gene: TRBV4-2
clone size: NA
J gene: TRBJ2-7
D gene: NA
CDR3 protein: CASSQDRDNTYEQYF
CDR3 DNA: TGTGCCAGCAGCCAAGACAGGGATAACACCTACGAGCAGTACTTC

V gene: TRBV19
clone size: NA
J gene: TRBJ1-4
D gene: TRBD1
CDR3 protein: CASRQGANEKLFF
CDR3 DNA: TGTGCCAGTAGACAGGGGGCGAATGAAAAACTGTTTTTT

V gene: TRBV6-1
clone size: NA
J gene: TRBJ1-1
D gene: TRBD1
CDR3 protein: CANWDRNTEAFF
CDR3 DNA: TGTGCCAACTGGGACAGAAACACTGAAGCTTTCTTT

V gene: TRBV7-2
clone size: NA
J gene: TRBJ2-3
D gene: TRBD1
CDR3 protein: CASSLAGQGADTQYF
CDR3 DNA: TGTGCCAGCAGCTTAGCGGGACAGGGGGCAGATACGCAGTATTTT

V gene: TRBV28
clone size: NA
J gene: TRBJ1-5
D gene: TRBD1
CDR3 protein: CASSRDRGRLSNQPQHF
CDR3 DNA: TGTGCCAGCAGTCGGGACAGGGGGCGGTTAAGCAATCAGCCCCAGCATTTT

V gene: TRBV6-5
clone size: NA
J gene: TRBJ2-6
D gene: TRBD1
CDR3 protein: CASSRGQGVPNVLTF
CDR3 DNA: TGTGCCAGCAGTAGGGGACAGGGGGTCCCCAACGTCCTGACTTTC

V gene: TRBV4-2
clone size: few
J gene: TRBJ2-7
D gene: TRBD1
CDR3 protein: CASRKDRVSYEQYF
CDR3 DNA: TGTGCCAGCAGAAAGGACAGGGTCAGCTACGAGCAGTACTTC

V gene: TRBV7-2
clone size: NA
J gene: TRBJ1-1
D gene: NA
CDR3 protein: CASSGSPRRAFF
CDR3 DNA: TGTGCCAGCAGCGGGTCACCCCGGAGAGCTTTCTTT

V gene: TRBV7-9
clone size: once
J gene: TRBJ1-1
D gene: TRBD1
CDR3 protein: CASSDTGTGGETEAFF
CDR3 DNA: TGTGCCAGCAGTGACACCGGGACAGGGGGAGAGACTGAAGCTTTCTTT

V gene: TRBV7-3
clone size: NA
J gene: TRBJ1-1
D gene: NA
CDR3 protein: CASSLSMNTEAFF
CDR3 DNA: TGTGCCAGCAGCTTATCAATGAACACTGAAGCTTTCTTT

V gene: TRBV5-6
clone size: NA
J gene: TRBJ2-7
D gene: NA
CDR3 protein: CASSYFLGGRQTEYEQYF
CDR3 DNA: TGTGCCAGCAGTTACTTTTTGGGGGGACGGCAGACCGAGTACGAGCAGTACTTC

V gene: TRBV5-4
clone size: NA
J gene: TRBJ1-2
D gene: NA
CDR3 protein: CASSRPGGGYTF
CDR3 DNA: TGTGCCAGCAGCCGTCCGGGGGGAGGCTACACCTTC

V gene: TRBV7-9
clone size: few
J gene: TRBJ1-1
D gene: NA
CDR3 protein: CASSSTQGPGAFF
CDR3 DNA: TGTGCCAGCAGCTCCACTCAGGGCCCCGGAGCTTTCTTT

V gene: TRBV18
clone size: NA
J gene: TRBJ1-1
D gene: TRBD1
CDR3 protein: CASSPRQGSNTEAFF
CDR3 DNA: TGTGCCAGCTCGCCCCGACAGGGGAGTAACACTGAAGCTTTCTTT

V gene: TRBV6-5
clone size: NA
J gene: TRBJ1-1
D gene: NA
CDR3 protein: CASSYYGRSEAFF
CDR3 DNA: TGTGCCAGCAGTTACTACGGTCGATCGGAAGCTTTCTTT

V gene: TRBV7-2
clone size: few
J gene: TRBJ1-5
D gene: NA
CDR3 protein: CASSFFSDSNQPQHF
CDR3 DNA: TGTGCCAGCAGCTTCTTCAGTGATAGCAATCAGCCCCAGCATTTT

V gene: TRBV30
clone size: NA
J gene: TRBJ1-1
D gene: NA
CDR3 protein: CAWSVRGGGTEAFF
CDR3 DNA: TGTGCCTGGAGTGTACGGGGCGGGGGCACTGAAGCTTTCTTT